One and the same sample provided the 6 T cell receptor beta chains below, sequenced in a study of T-cell memory formation after mild COVID-19. One entry per CDR3 protein, called by TCRdb with MiXCR from the 5' RACE reads. The table lists about 150,000 distinct CDR3 sequences, almost 25% of them singletons. The sequencing sample was made of PBMCs or a T cell subset sorted from them (not recorded which). The receptor set was obtained from an adult woman who had mild COVID-19 (a few samples of this study predate the infection). Cell type and time point are not known.

This chain links TRBV15 with TRBJ2-7; D unresolved. Looked up from germline, CDR1 is LNHNV and CDR2 is YYDKDF (reference sequence). The CDR3 has 12 residues. V was pared by 5 bases and J by 6 bases, with 11 bases between. The CDR3 sequence is CATSPQGSEQYF. The CDR3 coding sequence is TGTGCCACCAGCCCTCAAGGGTCCGAGCAGTACTTC.

The chain uses TRBV7-2 and TRBJ2-2, with D possibly being TRBD1 (6 bases). The CDR3 is 17 amino acids. Deletions cut 5 bases from V and 3 bases from J, with 19 bases between. Germline loops: CDR1 SGHTA, CDR2 FQGNSA. CDR3 region: CASSPFPAGADTGELFF. CDR3 nucleotides: TGTGCCAGCAGCCCGTTCCCAGCAGGGGCGGACACCGGGGAGCTGTTTTTT.

DNA for the CDR3: TGTGCCAGCAGCTTGGGGCAGGGGTACTATGGCTACACCTTC. This sequence encodes CASSLGQGYYGYTF. The rearrangement uses TRBV5-8 and TRBJ1-2, with a weak D call TRBD1 (6 bases). Germline assignment: CDR1 SGHTS and CDR2 YDEGEE. Trimming took 0 bases from V and 3 from J, leaving 9 bases between them. This CDR3 spans 14 amino acids.

J is TRBJ2-7 and V is TRBV10-3; TRBD1 matches at 7 bases. V dropped 3 bases and J dropped 1; count of bases not matched to a gene: 6. Germline lookup yields CDR1 ENHRY and CDR2 SYGVKD. The CDR3 loop spans 15 amino acids. CDR3 nucleotide sequence: TGTGCCATCAGTGATCACGGGACAGTTTCCTACGAGCAGTACTTC. This encodes CAISDHGTVSYEQYF.

The chain recombines TRBV7-8 with TRBJ1-1, with D possibly matching TRBD1 (5 bases). Trimming pared 1 base from V and 5 bases from J, leaving 11 bases between. This CDR3 is built from 14 residues. The germline gives CDR1 SGHVS, CDR2 FQNEAQ. In DNA, the CDR3 is TGTGCCAGCAGCTTAGGTCCAGGGAGGACTGAAGCTTTCTTT. This sequence encodes CASSLGPGRTEAFF.

This clonotype was recorded a few times. This chain connects TRBV3-1 to TRBJ2-1; the D gene is possibly TRBD2 (7 bases). This CDR3 spans 14 amino acids. The V gene's germline CDR1 is LGHDT and CDR2 YNNKEL (reference sequence). Trimming removed 3 bases at V and 8 bases at J, with 14 bases between. CDR3 DNA sequence: TGTGCCAGCAGCCACCGAGGGGGGGCCTATGAGCAGTTCTTC. It specifies CASSHRGGAYEQFF.